This record concerns one T cell receptor (beta chain) sequence. The data originate from a study of T cell changes during pregnancy in multiple sclerosis. The CDR3 spans 15 residues. Trimming left V 3 bases short and J 1 base short, with 13 bases between. CDR1 is SGHKS, CDR2 YYEKEE, per germline (reference sequence). The method was immunoSEQ multiplex PCR; TCRdb's version includes in-frame clones alone and lacks a portion of them. The data show some 70,000 clones, with 92% seen just once and about 4% held by the top ten. The chain has TRBV5-5 and TRBJ1-1; possibly TRBD1 for D (6 bases). The sequence derives from a female donor in good health, enrolled as a control in a pregnancy study. The sample was peripheral blood, taken after pregnancy. CDR3 nucleotides: TGTGCCAGCAGCTACCTATTAGGGGGGAACACTGAAGCTTTCTTT. Translated, it gives CASSYLLGGNTEAFF.